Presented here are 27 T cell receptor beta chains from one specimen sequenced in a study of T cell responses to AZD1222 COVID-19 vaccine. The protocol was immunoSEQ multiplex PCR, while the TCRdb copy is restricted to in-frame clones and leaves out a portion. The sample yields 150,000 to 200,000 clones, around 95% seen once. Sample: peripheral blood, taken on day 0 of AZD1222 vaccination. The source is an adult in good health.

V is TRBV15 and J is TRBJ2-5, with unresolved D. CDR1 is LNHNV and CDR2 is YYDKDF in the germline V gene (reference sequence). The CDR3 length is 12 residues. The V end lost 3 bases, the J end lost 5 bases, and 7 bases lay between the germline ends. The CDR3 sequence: CATSRLDETQYF. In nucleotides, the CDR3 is TGTGCCACCAGCAGGCTCGATGAGACCCAGTACTTC.

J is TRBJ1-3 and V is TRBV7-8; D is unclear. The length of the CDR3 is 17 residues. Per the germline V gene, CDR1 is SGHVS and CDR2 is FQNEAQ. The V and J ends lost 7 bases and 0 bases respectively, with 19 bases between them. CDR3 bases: TGTGCCAGCAACCCCTCCGGGTTTCCCTACTCTGGAAACACCATATATTTT. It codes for CASNPSGFPYSGNTIYF.

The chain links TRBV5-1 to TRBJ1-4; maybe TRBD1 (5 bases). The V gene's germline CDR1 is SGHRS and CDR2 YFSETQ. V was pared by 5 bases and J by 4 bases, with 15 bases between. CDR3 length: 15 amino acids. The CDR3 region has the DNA TGCGCCAGCAGTCCTACAGGCGACAATAATGAAAAACTGTTTTTT. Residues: CASSPTGDNNEKLFF.

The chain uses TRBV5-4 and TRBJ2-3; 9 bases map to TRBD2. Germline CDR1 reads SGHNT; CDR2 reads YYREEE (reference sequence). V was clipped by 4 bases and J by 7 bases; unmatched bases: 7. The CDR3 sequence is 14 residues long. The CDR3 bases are TGTGCCAGCAGCGAGCGGGGGGCGGGCAATACGCAGTATTTT. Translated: CASSERGAGNTQYF. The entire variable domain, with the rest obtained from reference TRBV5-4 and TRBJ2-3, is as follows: ETGVTQSPTHLIKTRGQQVTLRCSSQSGHNTVSWYQQALGQGPQFIFQYYREEENGRGNFPPRFSGLQFPNYSSELNVNALELDDSALYLCASSERGAGNTQYFGPGTRLTVL.

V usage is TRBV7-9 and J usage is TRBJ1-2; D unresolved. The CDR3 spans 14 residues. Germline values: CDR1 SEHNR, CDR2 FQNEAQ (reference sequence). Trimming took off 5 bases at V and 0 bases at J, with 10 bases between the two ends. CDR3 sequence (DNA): TGTGCCAGCAGCCCCGCTGAGTCTAACTATGGCTACACCTTC. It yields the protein CASSPAESNYGYTF.

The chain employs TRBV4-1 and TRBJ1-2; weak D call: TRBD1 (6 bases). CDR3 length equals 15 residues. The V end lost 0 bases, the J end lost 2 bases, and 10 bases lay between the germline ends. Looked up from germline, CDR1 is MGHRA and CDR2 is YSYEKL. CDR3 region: CASSQEDRRNYGYTF. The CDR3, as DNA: TGCGCCAGCAGCCAAGAAGACAGGCGAAACTATGGCTACACCTTC.

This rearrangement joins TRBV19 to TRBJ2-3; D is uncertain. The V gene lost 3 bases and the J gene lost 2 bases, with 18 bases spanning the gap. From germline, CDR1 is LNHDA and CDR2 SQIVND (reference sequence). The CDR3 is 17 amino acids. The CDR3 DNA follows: TGTGCCAGTAGTATCTCCGGACGGCACTCTTACACAGATACGCAGTATTTT. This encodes CASSISGRHSYTDTQYF.

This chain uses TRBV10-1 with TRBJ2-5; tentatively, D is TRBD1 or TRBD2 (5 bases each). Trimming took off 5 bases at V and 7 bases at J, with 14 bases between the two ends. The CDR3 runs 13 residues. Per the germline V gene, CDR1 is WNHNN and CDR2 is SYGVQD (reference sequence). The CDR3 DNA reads TGCGCCAGCAGTTCCGGGACCCCAGGGACCCAGTACTTC. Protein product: CASSSGTPGTQYF.

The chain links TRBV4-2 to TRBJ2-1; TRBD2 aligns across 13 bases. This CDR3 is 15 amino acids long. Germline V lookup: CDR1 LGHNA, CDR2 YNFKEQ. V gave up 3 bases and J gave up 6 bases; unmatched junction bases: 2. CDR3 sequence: CASSQRTSGSNEQFF. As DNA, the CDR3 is TGTGCCAGCAGCCAGCGGACTAGCGGGAGCAATGAGCAGTTCTTC.

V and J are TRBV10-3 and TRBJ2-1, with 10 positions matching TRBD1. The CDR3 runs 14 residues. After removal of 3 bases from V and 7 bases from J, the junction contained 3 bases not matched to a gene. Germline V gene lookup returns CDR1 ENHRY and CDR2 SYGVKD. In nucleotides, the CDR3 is TGTGCCATCAGTGACGGGACAGGGGCGAATGAGCAGTTCTTC. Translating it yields CAISDGTGANEQFF.

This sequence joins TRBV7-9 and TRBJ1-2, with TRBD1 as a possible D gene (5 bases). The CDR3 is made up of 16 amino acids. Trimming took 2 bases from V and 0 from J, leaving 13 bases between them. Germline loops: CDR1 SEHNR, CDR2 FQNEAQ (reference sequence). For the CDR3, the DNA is TGTGCCAGCAGCTTATGGCGGGGGAATACTAACTATGGCTACACCTTC. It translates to CASSLWRGNTNYGYTF. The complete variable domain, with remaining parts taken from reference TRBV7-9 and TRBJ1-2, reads DTGVSQNPRHKITKRGQNVTFRCDPISEHNRLYWYRQTLGQGPEFLTYFQNEAQLEKSRLLSDRFSAERPKGSFSTLEIQRTEQGDSAMYLCASSLWRGNTNYGYTFGSGTRLTVV.

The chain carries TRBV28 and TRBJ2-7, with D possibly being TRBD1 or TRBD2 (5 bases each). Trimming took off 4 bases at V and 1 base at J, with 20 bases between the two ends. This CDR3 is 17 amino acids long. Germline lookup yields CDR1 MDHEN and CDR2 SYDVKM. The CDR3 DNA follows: TGTGCCAGCAGTTCCATTCGCATGGGACGGAAGTCCTACGAGCAGTACTTC. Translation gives CASSSIRMGRKSYEQYF.

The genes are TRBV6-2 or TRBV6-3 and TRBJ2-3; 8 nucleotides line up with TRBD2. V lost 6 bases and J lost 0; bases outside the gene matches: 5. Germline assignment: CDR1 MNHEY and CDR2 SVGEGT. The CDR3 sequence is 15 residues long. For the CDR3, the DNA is TGTGCCAGCAGCCCAACTAGCGGAAGCACAGATACGCAGTATTTT. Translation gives CASSPTSGSTDTQYF.

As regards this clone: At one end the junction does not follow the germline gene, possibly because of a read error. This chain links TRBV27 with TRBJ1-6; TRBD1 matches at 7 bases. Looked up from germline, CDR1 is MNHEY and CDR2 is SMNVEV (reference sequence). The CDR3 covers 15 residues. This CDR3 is CASGFYGTDNSPLHF. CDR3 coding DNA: TGTGCCAGCGGTTTCTACGGGACAGATAATTCACCCCTCCACTTT.

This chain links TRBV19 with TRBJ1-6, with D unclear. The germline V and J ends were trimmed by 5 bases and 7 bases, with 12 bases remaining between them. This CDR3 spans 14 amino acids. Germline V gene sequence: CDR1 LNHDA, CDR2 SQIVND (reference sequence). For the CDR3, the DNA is TGTGCCAGTAGTCCGACTCCCTTAAATTCACCCCTCCACTTT. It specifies CASSPTPLNSPLHF.

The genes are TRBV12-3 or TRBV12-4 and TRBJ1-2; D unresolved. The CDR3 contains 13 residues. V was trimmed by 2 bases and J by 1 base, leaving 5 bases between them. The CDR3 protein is CASSLMVNYGYTF. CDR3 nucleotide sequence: TGTGCCAGCAGTTTAATGGTTAACTATGGCTACACCTTC.

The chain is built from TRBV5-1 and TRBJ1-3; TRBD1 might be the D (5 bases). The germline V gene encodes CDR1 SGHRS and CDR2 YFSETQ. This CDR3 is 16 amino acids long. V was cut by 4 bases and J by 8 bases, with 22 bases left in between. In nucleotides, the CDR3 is TGCGCCAGCAGCGACCTCTCTTCAGGGACCGTCGACACCATATATTTT. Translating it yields CASSDLSSGTVDTIYF. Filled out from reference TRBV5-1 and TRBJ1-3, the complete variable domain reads KAGVTQTPRYLIKTRGQQVTLSCSPISGHRSVSWYQQTPGQGLQFLFEYFSETQRNKGNFPGRFSGRQFSNSRSEMNVSTLELGDSALYLCASSDLSSGTVDTIYFGEGSWLTVV.

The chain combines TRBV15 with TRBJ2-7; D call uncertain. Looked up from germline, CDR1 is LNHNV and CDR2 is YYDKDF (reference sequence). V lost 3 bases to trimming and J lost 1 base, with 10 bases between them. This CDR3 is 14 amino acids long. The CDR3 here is CATSRGWPSYEQYF. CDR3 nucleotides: TGTGCCACCAGCAGGGGTTGGCCTTCCTACGAGCAGTACTTC.

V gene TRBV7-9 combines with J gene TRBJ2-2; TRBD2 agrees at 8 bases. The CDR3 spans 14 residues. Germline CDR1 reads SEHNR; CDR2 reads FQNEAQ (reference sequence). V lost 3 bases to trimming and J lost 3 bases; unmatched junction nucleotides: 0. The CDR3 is CASSFGGDTGELFF. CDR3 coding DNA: TGTGCCAGCAGCTTCGGGGGGGACACCGGGGAGCTGTTTTTT.

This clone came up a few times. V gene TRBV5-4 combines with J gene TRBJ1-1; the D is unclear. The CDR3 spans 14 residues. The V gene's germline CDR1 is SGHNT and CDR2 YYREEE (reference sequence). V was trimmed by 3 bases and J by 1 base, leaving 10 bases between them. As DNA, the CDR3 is TGTGCCAGCAGCTCTTCCGGGAAGAACACTGAAGCTTTCTTT. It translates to CASSSSGKNTEAFF.

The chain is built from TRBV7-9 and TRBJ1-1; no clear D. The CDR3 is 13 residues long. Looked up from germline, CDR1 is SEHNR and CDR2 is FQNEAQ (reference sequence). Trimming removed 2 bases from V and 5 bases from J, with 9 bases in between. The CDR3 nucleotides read TGTGCCAGCAGCTTACTTTCGGAAACTGAAGCTTTCTTT. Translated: CASSLLSETEAFF.

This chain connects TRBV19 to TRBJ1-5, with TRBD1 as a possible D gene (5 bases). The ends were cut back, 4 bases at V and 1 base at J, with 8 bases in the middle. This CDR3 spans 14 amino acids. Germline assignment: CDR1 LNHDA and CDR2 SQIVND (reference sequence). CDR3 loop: CASSTGSSNQPQHF. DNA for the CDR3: TGTGCCAGTAGTACAGGGTCGAGCAATCAGCCCCAGCATTTT.

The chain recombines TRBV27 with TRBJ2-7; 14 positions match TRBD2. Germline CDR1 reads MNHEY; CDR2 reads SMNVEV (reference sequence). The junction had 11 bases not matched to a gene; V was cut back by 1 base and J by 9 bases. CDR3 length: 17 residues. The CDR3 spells CASSLYITGLAGAVQYF. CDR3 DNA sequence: TGTGCCAGCAGTTTATATATAACGGGACTAGCGGGAGCTGTGCAGTACTTC.

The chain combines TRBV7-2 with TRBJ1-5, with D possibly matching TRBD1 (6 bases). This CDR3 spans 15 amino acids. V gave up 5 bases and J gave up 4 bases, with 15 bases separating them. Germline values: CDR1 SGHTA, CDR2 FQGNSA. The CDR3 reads CASSQGTVTNQPQHF. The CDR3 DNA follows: TGTGCCAGCAGCCAGGGGACGGTAACAAATCAGCCCCAGCATTTT.

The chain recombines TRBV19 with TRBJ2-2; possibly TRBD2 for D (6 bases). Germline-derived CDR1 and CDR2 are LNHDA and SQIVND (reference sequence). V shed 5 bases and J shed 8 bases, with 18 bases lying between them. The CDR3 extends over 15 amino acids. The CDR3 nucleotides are TGTGCCAGTAGTCCCCCGTTGGGGGGTGGGGGGGAGCTGTTTTTT. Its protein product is CASSPPLGGGGELFF.

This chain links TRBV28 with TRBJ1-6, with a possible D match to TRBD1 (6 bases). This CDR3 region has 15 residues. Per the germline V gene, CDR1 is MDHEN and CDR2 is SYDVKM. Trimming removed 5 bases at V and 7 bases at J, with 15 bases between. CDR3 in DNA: TGTGCCAGCAGTCCTCGACAGGTCCTAAATTCACCCCTCCACTTT. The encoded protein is CASSPRQVLNSPLHF.

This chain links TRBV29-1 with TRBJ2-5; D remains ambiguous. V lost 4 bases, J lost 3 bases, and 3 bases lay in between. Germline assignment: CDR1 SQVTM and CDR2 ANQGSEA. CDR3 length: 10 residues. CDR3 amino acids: CSVAEETQYF. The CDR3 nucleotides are TGCAGCGTTGCAGAAGAGACCCAGTACTTC.